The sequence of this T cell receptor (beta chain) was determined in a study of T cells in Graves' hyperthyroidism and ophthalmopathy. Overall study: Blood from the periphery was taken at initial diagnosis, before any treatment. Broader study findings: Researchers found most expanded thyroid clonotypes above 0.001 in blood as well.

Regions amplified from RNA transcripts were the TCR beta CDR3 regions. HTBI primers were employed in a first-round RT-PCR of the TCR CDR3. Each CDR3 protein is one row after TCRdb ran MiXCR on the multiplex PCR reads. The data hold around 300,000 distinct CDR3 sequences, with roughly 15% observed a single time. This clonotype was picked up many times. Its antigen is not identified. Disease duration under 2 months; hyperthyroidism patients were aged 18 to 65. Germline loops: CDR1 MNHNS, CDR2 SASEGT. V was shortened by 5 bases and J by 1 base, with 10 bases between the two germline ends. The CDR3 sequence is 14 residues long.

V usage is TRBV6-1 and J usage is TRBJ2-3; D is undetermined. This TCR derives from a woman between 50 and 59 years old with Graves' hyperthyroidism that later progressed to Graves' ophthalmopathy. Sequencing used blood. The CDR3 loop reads CASSTLRGTDTQYF. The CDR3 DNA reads TGTGCCAGCAGTACCCTTCGCGGCACAGATACGCAGTATTTT.